This T cell receptor (beta chain) was observed in a study of blood T cell repertoires in COVID-19 (dated by TCRdb to the early 2020s). With regard to the full study: Samples covering the acute and convalescent phases of COVID-19 were provided by collaborators in the United States, Italy and Spain. Where available, HLA class I and class II types were obtained from metadata supplied by the sample provider rather than from assay-based typing. Sample metadata almost always included a de-identified subject ID, COVID-19 status, age in years and sex. The material from the prospective study consisted of cDNA or gDNA derived from T cells, B-cell-depleted T cells, or PBMCs. The samples were drawn from two sources: the first 160 participants of the ongoing ImmuneRACE study, and 1,254 subjects contributed by 6 global collaborators. The repertoires were released in a freely available public database meant as a resource for research on the immune response to SARS-CoV-2. Deeply sampled blood TCRbeta repertoires from subjects exposed to, actively infected with, or recovered from COVID-19 were included in the dataset. The research as a whole found: The amount of clinical and demographic metadata varied by source and participant and was provided uncurated.

TCRbeta CDR3 regions were amplified from genomic DNA by means of the immunoSEQ Assay, a bias-controlled multiplex PCR. The source study handled its data this way. The number of nucleated cells in each sample was estimated by amplification of reference gene primers within the assay. Sequence reads were collapsed and filtered to measure the absolute abundance of every unique TCRbeta CDR3 rearrangement. For each sample, productive Simpson clonality was calculated by taking the square root of Simpson's diversity index across productive rearrangements. Imported from immuneACCESS, the table was reduced by TCRdb to in-frame sequences with V and J called. These copies leave out some clones; in studies compared against another copy, an unresolved V gene accounts for under half, and the cause of the remainder is not known. The V and J calls and the clone size are those of that table, but D and trimming were determined from the DNA. The sample yields over 150,000 clones; 80% to 90% were counted once. The ten largest make up roughly 8.3% of the sample.

The CDR3 goes from the cysteine to the phenylalanine over 17 residues. Just the 51-base CDR3 DNA is kept, in frame starting at base 1. A word on this clone: Its antigen is currently not known. No much larger clone is present one base from it, and per-base qualities are unavailable.

In Seattle, one collaborating source enrolled patients while the infection was active and tracked those patients longitudinally over the course of disease. Collaborating institutions collected whole blood in K2EDTA tubes following their own protocols. For TCRbeta analysis, collaborators shipped samples in one of three forms: frozen whole blood, isolated PBMCs, or DNA extracted from either of those sample types. The sequenced material came from peripheral blood. The V gene is TRBV21-1 and the J gene is TRBJ2-2; the table gives TRBD2 as D, unverified against the DNA. TRBV21-1 is a pseudogene locus. The sequence was obtained from a woman aged 55-69 years with COVID-19, enrolled during active disease. In nucleotide form, the sequence is TGTGCCAGCAGCATGCGAGAGCTAGCGGAGAACACCGGGGAGCTGTTTTTT. Its product reads: CASSMRELAENTGELFF.